These 26 T cell receptor beta chains share one sample of origin, sequenced in a study of chemoradiotherapy in HPV16-positive cancers. The assay was immunoSEQ multiplex PCR, and TCRdb's table has in-frame clones only and misses some. In the table there are about 7,900 clones, around 90% of which are singletons. The specimen comprised blood, sampled from a patient who underwent chemoradiotherapy. These receptors were obtained from a human donor with HPV-associated anogenital cancer.

This clone was observed a single time. The rearrangement links TRBV4-1 to TRBJ1-1; D gene uncertain. CDR1 and CDR2 (germline): MGHRA, YSYEKL. The CDR3 consists of 14 residues. V shed 0 bases and J shed 5 bases, with 10 bases lying between them. The CDR3 DNA reads as TGCGCCAGCAGCCAAGATCTAGCGAGTACTGAAGCTTTCTTT. Translation: CASSQDLASTEAFF.

The chain couples TRBV27 to TRBJ2-1; D perhaps matches TRBD2 (6 bases). CDR1 MNHEY and CDR2 SMNVEV come from the germline V gene (reference sequence). The CDR3 runs 15 residues. Trimming cost V 3 bases and J 2 bases, with 11 bases left between them. CDR3 amino acids: CASSLGLPTYNEQFF. The CDR3 DNA sequence: TGTGCCAGCAGTTTGGGACTTCCAACCTACAATGAGCAGTTCTTC.

The chain combines TRBV27 with TRBJ1-4, with D tentatively TRBD1 (5 bases). Germline V gives CDR1 MNHEY, CDR2 SMNVEV (reference sequence). V lost 2 bases and J lost 7, with 14 bases in between. This CDR3 region has 15 residues. The CDR3 nucleotides are TGTGCCAGCAGTTTAGGGGGGGGGAAAGGTGAAAAACTGTTTTTT. Its translation is CASSLGGGKGEKLFF.

This sequence joins TRBV7-9 and TRBJ2-5; D remains ambiguous. This CDR3 spans 12 amino acids. Per germline, CDR1 SEHNR and CDR2 FQNEAQ (reference sequence). Trimming stripped 6 bases from V and 5 bases from J, with 10 bases between. Here the CDR3 DNA reads TGTGCCAGCAGGACCTTACGGGAGACCCAGTACTTC. Translating gives CASRTLRETQYF.

For the CDR3, the DNA is TGTGCCAGTAGTATGGGTAGGGGGCGCGACACTGAAGCTTTCTTT. This translates into CASSMGRGRDTEAFF. The genes are TRBV19 and TRBJ1-1, with 7 nucleotides matching TRBD1. This CDR3 is built from 15 residues. CDR1 and CDR2 from the germline V gene are LNHDA and SQIVND (reference sequence). With V trimmed by 3 bases and J by 3 bases, 7 bases remained unmatched.

This sequence joins TRBV18 and TRBJ1-3; 7 nucleotides agree with TRBD1. Per germline, CDR1 KGHSH and CDR2 LQKENI. The CDR3 totals 16 residues. Trimming removed 6 bases from V and 0 bases from J; junction bases left unmatched: 8. The CDR3 nucleotides read TGTGCCAGCTCGAACCAAGACAGGGTCTCTGGAAACACCATATATTTT. Encoded protein: CASSNQDRVSGNTIYF. Combining the CDR3 with reference TRBV18 and TRBJ1-3 gives the whole variable domain NAGVMQNPRHLVRRRGQEARLRCSPMKGHSHVYWYRQLPEEGLKFMVYLQKENIIDESGMPKERFSAEFPKEGPSILRIQQVVRGDSAAYFCASSNQDRVSGNTIYFGEGSWLTVV.

The chain has TRBV2 and TRBJ1-3; the D gene is possibly TRBD1 (5 bases). Germline V gives CDR1 SNHLY, CDR2 FYNNEI. The CDR3 is made up of 14 amino acids. The germline V and J ends were trimmed by 6 bases and 0 bases, with 9 bases remaining between them. CDR3 residues: CASRIQVSGNTIYF. CDR3 in DNA: TGTGCCAGCAGAATACAGGTCTCTGGAAACACCATATATTTT.

The chain links TRBV11-2 to TRBJ1-4; D not resolved. CDR3 length: 15 residues. Between the trimmed V and J ends, which lost 3 bases and 4 bases, there was a span of 12 bases. In germline, CDR1 is SGHAT, CDR2 FQNNGV. The CDR3 is CASSFWMRNNEKLFF. The CDR3 DNA reads as TGTGCCAGCAGCTTTTGGATGCGGAATAATGAAAAACTGTTTTTT.

The V call is TRBV5-4, the J call TRBJ2-3; 8 positions agree with TRBD2. The germline gives CDR1 SGHNT, CDR2 YYREEE (reference sequence). After removal of 4 bases from V and 6 bases from J, the junction contained 10 bases not matched to a gene. The CDR3 spans 15 residues. CDR3 sequence: CASSREGLQADTQYF. Here the CDR3 DNA reads TGTGCCAGCAGCCGGGAGGGACTCCAAGCGGATACGCAGTATTTT.

The rearrangement uses TRBV28 and TRBJ2-6, with 7 bases fitting TRBD2. The germline V gene encodes CDR1 MDHEN and CDR2 SYDVKM. The CDR3 contains 16 residues. V trimming: 5 bases; J trimming: 4 bases; junction bases outside the gene matches: 8. This chain's CDR3 is CASSPFRLAGANVLTF. CDR3 DNA sequence: TGTGCCAGCAGTCCGTTCCGACTAGCCGGGGCCAACGTCCTGACTTTC. The full variable domain, in which reference TRBV28 and TRBJ2-6 provide the parts outside the CDR3, is DVKVTQSSRYLVKRTGEKVFLECVQDMDHENMFWYRQDPGLGLRLIYFSYDVKMKEKGDIPEGYSVSREKKERFSLILESASTNQTSMYLCASSPFRLAGANVLTFGAGSRLTVL.

This clone was counted once. The chain employs TRBV5-6 and TRBJ2-1; possible D gene TRBD2, 6 bases. This CDR3 spans 17 amino acids. Germline V gives CDR1 SGHDT, CDR2 YYEEEE. Trimming removed 0 bases from V and 0 bases from J, with 13 bases in between. This chain's CDR3 is CASSLDPPGVSYNEQFF. CDR3 coding DNA: TGTGCCAGCAGCTTGGACCCTCCGGGAGTCTCCTACAATGAGCAGTTCTTC.

The chain recombines TRBV5-1 with TRBJ2-7; D remains unclear. There are 14 residues in the CDR3. Trimming pared 0 bases from V and 0 bases from J, leaving 7 bases between. Germline V lookup: CDR1 SGHRS, CDR2 YFSETQ. The CDR3 DNA reads as TGCGCCAGCAGCTTGGCCGGCGGCTCCTACGAGCAGTACTTC. Its protein is CASSLAGGSYEQYF.

This clone occurred once. This chain uses TRBV5-1 with TRBJ2-4; D is possibly TRBD2 (7 bases). V dropped 0 bases and J dropped 6 bases, with 10 bases sitting between them. The CDR3 has 14 amino acids. Germline assignment: CDR1 SGHRS and CDR2 YFSETQ. CDR3 nucleotide sequence: TGCGCCAGCAGCTTGGTAGGGGGGGGAAACATTCAGTACTTC. Translating it yields CASSLVGGGNIQYF.

The gene calls are TRBV18 and TRBJ2-3; the D is unclear. Germline V gene sequence: CDR1 KGHSH, CDR2 LQKENI. The CDR3 spans 14 residues. V lost 6 bases, J lost 3 bases, and 13 bases lay in between. This CDR3 is CASSPSFRTDTQYF. As DNA, the CDR3 is TGTGCCAGCTCCCCCTCCTTTAGAACAGATACGCAGTATTTT. The variable domain in full, with the rest retrieved from reference TRBV18 and TRBJ2-3, is NAGVMQNPRHLVRRRGQEARLRCSPMKGHSHVYWYRQLPEEGLKFMVYLQKENIIDESGMPKERFSAEFPKEGPSILRIQQVVRGDSAAYFCASSPSFRTDTQYFGPGTRLTVL.

This sequence joins TRBV14 and TRBJ2-1; D gene unclear. V gave up 1 base and J gave up 4 bases, with 8 bases separating them. The CDR3 sequence is 14 residues long. The V gene's germline CDR1 is SGHDN and CDR2 FVKESK. The DNA of the CDR3 is TGTGCCAGCAGCCAAGGGGCTGGGTACAATGAGCAGTTCTTC. Amino acid sequence: CASSQGAGYNEQFF.

V and J are TRBV19 and TRBJ1-1, with 7 bases lining up with TRBD1. The V gene end was trimmed by 6 bases and the J gene end by 7 bases; junction bases not matched to a gene: 5. CDR3 size: 12 residues. Germline-derived CDR1 and CDR2 are LNHDA and SQIVND (reference sequence). CDR3 sequence: CASRFRDSEAFF. The CDR3 region has the DNA TGTGCCAGTAGGTTCCGGGACAGTGAAGCTTTCTTT.

The rearrangement joins TRBV5-6 to TRBJ1-2; TRBD1 aligns across 8 bases. V shed 6 bases, J shed 5 bases, and the junction held 12 bases outside the gene matches. Germline lookup yields CDR1 SGHDT and CDR2 YYEEEE. This CDR3 is built from 15 residues. The CDR3 here is CASKDTGGGRYGYTF. DNA of the CDR3: TGTGCCAGCAAAGACACAGGGGGAGGAAGGTATGGCTACACCTTC.

The genes are TRBV19 and TRBJ1-5, with no clear D. V dropped 6 bases and J dropped 3 bases, with 6 bases sitting between them. CDR3 size: 12 residues. The germline CDR1 and CDR2 sequences are LNHDA and SQIVND (reference sequence). The CDR3 DNA sequence: TGTGCCAGTAGCCCTGCCAATCAGCCCCAGCATTTT. Its translation is CASSPANQPQHF. Combining the CDR3 with reference TRBV19 and TRBJ1-5 gives the whole variable domain DGGITQSPKYLFRKEGQNVTLSCEQNLNHDAMYWYRQDPGQGLRLIYYSQIVNDFQKGDIAEGYSVSREKKESFPLTVTSAQKNPTAFYLCASSPANQPQHFGDGTRLSIL.

This chain connects TRBV7-2 to TRBJ2-3; 8 bases map to TRBD2. Germline V gene sequence: CDR1 SGHTA, CDR2 FQGNSA. The length of the CDR3 is 15 residues. V lost 4 bases, J lost 2 bases, and 5 bases stayed unmatched. CDR3 sequence reads: CASSSIAGITDTQYF. The CDR3 coding sequence is TGTGCCAGCAGCTCCATAGCGGGGATCACAGATACGCAGTATTTT.

The V and J genes are TRBV10-1 and TRBJ2-5; TRBD2 might be the D (5 bases). Germline V gene sequence: CDR1 WNHNN, CDR2 SYGVQD (reference sequence). The germline V and J ends were trimmed by 0 bases and 5 bases, with 16 bases remaining between them. The CDR3 consists of 16 residues. The DNA for the CDR3 is TGCGCCAGCAGTGAGTCGAGGGCGAGAGGGCGGGAGACCCAGTACTTC. It encodes CASSESRARGRETQYF.

This rearrangement joins TRBV28 to TRBJ2-5; 8 bases line up with TRBD1. CDR1 and CDR2 from the germline V gene are MDHEN and SYDVKM. Losses at the gene ends were 5 bases for V and 5 bases for J; bases not matched to a gene: 7. The length of the CDR3 is 14 residues. DNA of the CDR3: TGTGCCAGCAGTGAGCGACAGGGGAGTGAGACCCAGTACTTC. Its translation is CASSERQGSETQYF.

V usage is TRBV28 and J usage is TRBJ1-4; D may be TRBD1 (6 bases). CDR3 length: 16 residues. V lost 5 bases to trimming and J lost 5 bases, with 18 bases between them. The germline V gene has CDR1 MDHEN and CDR2 SYDVKM. This chain's CDR3 is CASSPYWGRRNEKLFF. In DNA form, the CDR3 reads TGTGCCAGCAGTCCGTACTGGGGGCGGAGAAATGAAAAACTGTTTTTT.

V usage is TRBV2 and J usage is TRBJ1-1; no firm D call. The V gene lost 8 bases and the J gene lost 6 bases, with 16 bases spanning the gap. Germline V gene sequence: CDR1 SNHLY, CDR2 FYNNEI. The CDR3 is 13 amino acids. The CDR3 here is CASSIHTSSEAFF. As DNA, the CDR3 is TGTGCCAGCTCCATACATACCTCCTCTGAAGCTTTCTTT.

The chain combines TRBV19 with TRBJ1-1, with 7 bases fitting TRBD1. The germline gives CDR1 LNHDA, CDR2 SQIVND (reference sequence). The CDR3 length is 15 residues. V shed 3 bases and J 4 bases; nucleotides not matched to a gene: 8. This chain's CDR3 is CASSMKGARFTEAFF. The CDR3 coding sequence is TGTGCCAGTAGTATGAAGGGGGCGAGGTTCACTGAAGCTTTCTTT. Full variable domain (outside the CDR3, taken from reference TRBV19 and TRBJ1-1): DGGITQSPKYLFRKEGQNVTLSCEQNLNHDAMYWYRQDPGQGLRLIYYSQIVNDFQKGDIAEGYSVSREKKESFPLTVTSAQKNPTAFYLCASSMKGARFTEAFFGQGTRLTVV.

This clone was counted once. The chain joins TRBV5-1 to TRBJ2-5; possibly TRBD2 for D (5 bases). V gave up 1 base and J gave up 5 bases, with 15 bases separating them. The V gene's germline CDR1 is SGHRS and CDR2 YFSETQ. There are 15 residues in the CDR3. DNA of the CDR3: TGCGCCAGCAGCTTGAGTTTAGGTCCGGGGGAGACCCAGTACTTC. Translated: CASSLSLGPGETQYF.

In this sample, this clone turned up once. The chain is built from TRBV27 and TRBJ2-6; D gene uncertain. Germline V CDR1 and CDR2: MNHEY, SMNVEV (reference sequence). The germline V and J ends were trimmed by 2 bases and 2 bases, with 7 bases remaining between them. This CDR3 region has 15 residues. The DNA for the CDR3 is TGTGCCAGCAGTTTAAAGGGAACTGGGGCCAACGTCCTGACTTTC. Amino acid sequence: CASSLKGTGANVLTF. Using reference TRBV27 and TRBJ2-6 for the parts outside the CDR3, the full variable domain is EAQVTQNPRYLITVTGKKLTVTCSQNMNHEYMSWYRQDPGLGLRQIYYSMNVEVTDKGDVPEGYKVSRKEKRNFPLILESPSPNQTSLYFCASSLKGTGANVLTFGAGSRLTVL.